The source of this TCR beta chain is a study of blood T cell repertoires in COVID-19. V was pared by 5 bases and J by 12 bases, with 15 bases of the junction left unmatched. The CDR3 extends over 15 amino acids. CDR1 is SEHNR, CDR2 FQNEAQ, per germline (reference sequence). Original processing methods: Cell counts per sample came from amplifying reference gene primers. Some clones are missing from TCRdb's copy, which holds only in-frame ones; the method was immunoSEQ multiplex PCR. For V, J and clone size, that table is used; D and trimming come from the DNA. The sample shows a few hundred thousand clones, around 83% of them seen only once. Cohorts were determined from participant-reported clinical history.

This sequence was found in a woman in her forties or fifties who had recovered from COVID-19. This chain connects TRBV7-9 to TRBJ1-1; 10 positions match TRBD1. Sequencing input: PBMCs or T cells enriched from blood (not recorded which). CDR3 amino acids: CASSVTRDRGETTFF. DNA of the CDR3: TGTGCCAGCAGCGTAACCCGGGACAGGGGTGAGACAACTTTCTTT. Variable domain in full (rest from reference TRBV7-9 and TRBJ1-1): DTGVSQNPRHKITKRGQNVTFRCDPISEHNRLYWYRQTLGQGPEFLTYFQNEAQLEKSRLLSDRFSAERPKGSFSTLEIQRTEQGDSAMYLCASSVTRDRGETTFFGQGTRLTVV.